Given below is one T cell receptor (beta chain) in context. The data were obtained in a study of blood T cell repertoires in COVID-19. Looking at the study overall: The United States, Italy and Spain supplied acute and convalescent COVID-19 samples. T cells, B-cell-depleted T cells, or PBMCs provided the cDNA or gDNA that served as material.

Looked up from germline, CDR1 is SGHRS and CDR2 is YFSETQ. The CDR3 is 15 residues long. With 4 bases clipped from V and 6 bases from J, the junction kept 8 bases outside the gene matches. As handled by the study authors: Scientists estimated how many nucleated cells there were by amplifying reference gene primers. Data came from immunoSEQ multiplex PCR; TCRdb stores just in-frame clones and leaves some out. Clone size and V and J calls were adopted from that table, with D and trimming inferred from the DNA. The sample yields roughly 90,000 clones, over 80% seen once. The sequencing input was peripheral blood. The TCR sequence derives from a woman older than 75 with active or convalescent COVID-19. The chain joins TRBV5-1 to TRBJ2-1, with 9 bases aligning to TRBD2. This CDR3 reads CASSASGTSPNEQFF. DNA for the CDR3: TGCGCCAGCAGCGCTTCCGGGACTAGCCCCAATGAGCAGTTCTTC.